This TCR beta chain was captured in a study of T cell responses to AZD1222 COVID-19 vaccine. The protocol was immunoSEQ multiplex PCR, while the TCRdb copy is restricted to in-frame clones and leaves out a portion. The table records some 110,000 clones, over 75% of them present only once. The J segment lost 5 bases and the V segment lost 5 bases, leaving 8 bases of the junction unmatched. The CDR3 is 17 residues long. In germline, CDR1 is SGHTA, CDR2 FQGNSA. V usage is TRBV7-2 and J usage is TRBJ2-5; 16 bases are shared with TRBD2. Sequences were derived from peripheral blood, sampled on day 0 of MenACWY control vaccination. The sequence was collected from an adult in good health. The CDR3 reads CASSPGTSGGAGETQYF. The CDR3 nucleotides read TGTGCCAGCAGCCCCGGGACTAGCGGGGGGGCGGGGGAGACCCAGTACTTC.